Listed below are T cell receptor beta chains from one sample, sequenced in a study of T-cell memory formation after mild COVID-19. TCRdb reprocessed the 5' RACE reads with MiXCR, giving one entry per CDR3 protein. The data show around 500,000 distinct CDR3 sequences, roughly 20% seen once. Sequencing was carried out using PBMCs or a T cell subset sorted from them (not recorded which). Every receptor here comes from an adult woman who had mild COVID-19 (a few samples of this study predate the infection). Cell type and time point are not known. Each CDR3 is given with its conserved first and last residue. D genes are given only for firm matches. Some rows mark clone size as missing; the rest say once, few, many or name a class of expanded clone.

J gene,clone size,V gene,D gene,CDR3 DNA,CDR3 protein
TRBJ1-2,few,TRBV6-2/TRBV6-3,TRBD1,TGTGCCAGCAAGGACAGGGCCTATGGCTACACCTTC,CASKDRAYGYTF
TRBJ2-1,-,TRBV15,-,TGTGCCACCAGCAGACAGGGGAGTAATGAGCAGTTCTTC,CATSRQGSNEQFF
TRBJ2-3,few,TRBV5-1,-,TGCGCCAGCAGCTTCCGGTATCTCACAGATACGCAGTATTTT,CASSFRYLTDTQYF
TRBJ2-3,few,TRBV29-1,-,TGCAGCGTGACCGGGACAACCTCTAGCACAGATACGCAGTATTTT,CSVTGTTSSTDTQYF
TRBJ2-7,-,TRBV20-1,TRBD1,TGCAGTGCTACGGCGTCGACAGGGGAAAAGCCTTCCTACGAGCAGTACTTC,CSATASTGEKPSYEQYF
TRBJ1-2,-,TRBV15,-,TGTGCCACCAGCAGAGATGGGCGGGCAAACCCGGACTATGGCTACACCTTC,CATSRDGRANPDYGYTF
TRBJ1-2,few,TRBV6-6,-,TGTGCCAGCATGAGCCAGACCTATGGCTACACCTTC,CASMSQTYGYTF
TRBJ2-3,few,TRBV6-5,-,TGTGCCAGCACCCTGAGATCCAAGGCAGATACGCAGTATTTT,CASTLRSKADTQYF
TRBJ1-3,-,TRBV20-1,-,TGCAGTGCTAGTCCGGATACTGGCACCATATATTTT,CSASPDTGTIYF
TRBJ2-5,-,TRBV4-1,-,TGCGCCAGCAGCCCTATGGCATTGGAGACCCAGTACTTC,CASSPMALETQYF
TRBJ2-1,many,TRBV6-4,-,TGTGCCAGCAGCCCCGTTGGGGGGGCGGATGAGCAGTTCTTC,CASSPVGGADEQFF
TRBJ2-5,many,TRBV12-3/TRBV12-4,-,TGTGCCAGCAGCCCCGACCCGGCCCAAGAGACCCAGTACTTC,CASSPDPAQETQYF
TRBJ2-2,few,TRBV4-1,TRBD1,TGCGCCAGCAGCCAGACAGGGGGGAACACCGGGGAGCTGTTTTTT,CASSQTGGNTGELFF
TRBJ2-3,-,TRBV7-8,-,TGTGCCAGCAGCAGCGGCCACACAGATACGCAGTATTTT,CASSSGHTDTQYF
TRBJ2-7,-,TRBV25-1,TRBD2,TGTGCCAGCAGTGATCATGGACTAGCGCCGAGCTCCTACGAGCAGTACTTC,CASSDHGLAPSSYEQYF
TRBJ1-2,few,TRBV5-1,-,TGCGCCAGCAGCTTAATGCCAGGGGATAATGGCTACACCTTC,CASSLMPGDNGYTF
TRBJ1-1,-,TRBV5-1,-,TGCGCCAGCAGCTTGGGCCCCTCGGGGAGGACTGAAGCTTTCTTT,CASSLGPSGRTEAFF
TRBJ1-1,few,TRBV5-6,-,TGTGCCAGCAGCTTGCCAATCGCGGCGACTGAAGCTTTCTTT,CASSLPIAATEAFF
TRBJ2-1,many,TRBV12-3/TRBV12-4,TRBD1,TGTGCCAGCAGTAACAGGGGGAATGAGCAGTTCTTC,CASSNRGNEQFF
TRBJ2-7,few,TRBV20-1,TRBD2,TGCAGTGCTGGAACCCTTCCGGGAGGACTCGAGCAGTACTTC,CSAGTLPGGLEQYF
TRBJ1-2,few,TRBV30,-,TGTGCCTGGAGTGTACAGTCCCTCGGTATCTATGGCTACACCTTC,CAWSVQSLGIYGYTF
TRBJ2-1,few,TRBV18,-,TGTGCCAGCTCACCAGGATGGGGGACGACAACACTCAATGAGCAGTTCTTC,CASSPGWGTTTLNEQFF
TRBJ2-3,-,TRBV12-3/TRBV12-4,-,TGTGCCAGCAGACCACGTAACAGGGCAGATACGCAGTATTTT,CASRPRNRADTQYF
TRBJ2-3,few,TRBV6-1,-,TGTGCCAGCAGTGAGAGACCAAGCACAGATACGCAGTATTTT,CASSERPSTDTQYF
TRBJ2-6,-,TRBV19,-,TGTGCCAGTAGTATGAGGGGGACTGGGGCCAACGTCCTGACTTTC,CASSMRGTGANVLTF
TRBJ2-7,few,TRBV7-8,-,TGTGCCAGCTTACAGAGCTCCTACGAGCAGTACTTC,CASLQSSYEQYF
TRBJ2-7,-,TRBV6-2/TRBV6-3,TRBD1,TGTGCCAGCAGTCCCCTACGACAGGGATCCTACGAGCAGTACTTC,CASSPLRQGSYEQYF
TRBJ2-1,few,TRBV6-2/TRBV6-3,-,TGTGCCAGCAGTGTCGGTAGGGGACAAGGGCAGTTCTTC,CASSVGRGQGQFF
TRBJ1-4,-,TRBV4-1,TRBD1,TGCGCCAGCAGCCGACAGGGTACTAATGAAAAACTGTTTTTT,CASSRQGTNEKLFF
TRBJ2-1,few,TRBV24-1,-,TGTGCCACCAGTGATGGGACGGGGGAAGGTTACAATGAGCAGTTCTTC,CATSDGTGEGYNEQFF
TRBJ2-2,-,TRBV24-1,-,TGTGCCACCAGTGATCTGAGACCTGGGTCCGAGGAGCTGTTTTTT,CATSDLRPGSEELFF
TRBJ2-1,many,TRBV5-1,-,TGCGCCAGCAGCTTGGCGGGCAGGCCGAGCTCCTACAATGAGCAGTTCTTC,CASSLAGRPSSYNEQFF
TRBJ1-3,-,TRBV19,-,TGTGCCAGTAGTTCCGACCATTCTGGAAACACCATATATTTT,CASSSDHSGNTIYF
TRBJ2-7,-,TRBV4-3,-,TGCGCCAGCAGCCAGGAGAGGCCGACTCTGTTCGCCTACGAGCAGTACTTC,CASSQERPTLFAYEQYF
TRBJ2-3,few,TRBV10-3,TRBD2,TGTGCCATCAGTGAGTCGATGGCTAGCGGGAGCTCAGATACGCAGTATTTT,CAISESMASGSSDTQYF
TRBJ2-7,-,TRBV12-3/TRBV12-4,TRBD2,TGTGCCAGCAGTTCAAGCGGGGCCCCCTACGAGCAGTACTTC,CASSSSGAPYEQYF
TRBJ2-3,-,TRBV29-1,-,TGCAGCGTTGTCAGGGGTTCGGATACGCAGTATTTT,CSVVRGSDTQYF
TRBJ2-2,-,TRBV20-1,TRBD2,TGCAGTGCTACTAGCGGGAGGAACACCGGGGAGCTGTTTTTT,CSATSGRNTGELFF
TRBJ2-1,few,TRBV11-3,-,TGTGCCAGCAGCCCGCCAAGTGCGGTTACGTGGAGTAAGGAGCAGTTCTTC,CASSPPSAVTWSKEQFF
TRBJ1-1,-,TRBV5-1,TRBD1,TGCGCCAGCAGATCAGGGGGTATGGAGCCTGAAGCTTTCTTT,CASRSGGMEPEAFF
TRBJ2-2,-,TRBV19,TRBD1,TGTGCCAGTATTTCGACAGGGGGAAGAGGCACCGGGGAGCTGTTTTTT,CASISTGGRGTGELFF